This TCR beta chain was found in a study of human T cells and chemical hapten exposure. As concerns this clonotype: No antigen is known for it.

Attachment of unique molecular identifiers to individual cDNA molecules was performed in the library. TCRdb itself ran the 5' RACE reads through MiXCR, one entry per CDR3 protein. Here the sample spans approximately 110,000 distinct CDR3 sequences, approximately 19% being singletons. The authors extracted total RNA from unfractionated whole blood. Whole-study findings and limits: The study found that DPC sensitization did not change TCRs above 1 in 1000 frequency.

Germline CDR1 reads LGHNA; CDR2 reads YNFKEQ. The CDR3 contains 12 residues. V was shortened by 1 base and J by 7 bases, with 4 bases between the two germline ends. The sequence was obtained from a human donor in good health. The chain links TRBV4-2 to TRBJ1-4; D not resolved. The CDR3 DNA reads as TGTGCCAGCAGCCAAGGGCCTGAAAAACTGTTTTTT. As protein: CASSQGPEKLFF.